The source of this T cell receptor (beta chain) is a study of shared clonotypes between healthy human individuals (dated by TCRdb to about 2020). Background on the whole study: The cohort comprised a couple of women and a few men aged 18 to 49 years. Per donor, three plates each were used for CD4 naive and CD4 memory, two for CD8 naive, and one for CD8 memory. To estimate repertoire size and how much clonotypes are shared between individuals, the study performed deep sequencing of blood TCR repertoires from roughly five healthy adults. To increase sequencing depth and limit assay-specific biases, different laboratories used diverse techniques to prepare libraries and sequence TCR repertoires. Leukapheresis yielded between about 0.94 and 9 billion PBMCs per donor.

For the CD8 naive samples, CD45RO-negative cells were positively selected for CCR7, yielding a CD45RA+CCR7+ population from which TemRA cells were excluded. Healthy HIV-negative adults with no recently reported acute infections or vaccinations were included as donors. Only Caucasian adults living in Nashville, Tennessee, USA were represented among the donors. Blood was obtained by leukapheresis, after which PBMCs were separated by Ficoll-Histopaque density gradient centrifugation and cryopreserved in liquid nitrogen vapor phase. Analytical flow cytometry was used to check the purity and quantity of each magnetically sorted T cell population. Genomic DNA was isolated from each sorted fraction and quantified by UV absorbance on a Nanodrop 2000c. Unmatched junction bases come to 5, with V trimmed by 2 bases and J by 3 bases. Its CDR3 holds 16 amino acids, cysteine through phenylalanine. Of all the DNA, just the CDR3 is kept, 48 bases in frame from base 1. CDR1 and CDR2, looked up from the germline V gene, are MNHNS and SASEGT.

On this clone: The specificity of this receptor is unknown. No per-base quality is available; no much larger clone lies one base away.

What the study reported, not specific to this receptor: Naive subsets generally had larger estimated clonotype richness than memory subsets did. Approximately 5% of naive CD4, 3.5% of naive CD8, roughly 2.5% of memory CD4, and approximately 0.4% of memory CD8 clonotypes were shared across a few donors. Because the study included only a small number of donors, the genetic and exposure-history diversity represented was limited. Pairwise subsampling indicated that sequencing depth was expected to affect the degree of clonotype sharing among donors. Incomplete sequencing was indicated by rarefaction of sorted-subset datasets, despite the large sequencing depth. Higher generation probabilities were observed for clonotypes shared by all four sorted-subset donors than for non-shared clonotypes. Sampling was limited to blood, and TCR repertoires in tissue likely differ from TCR repertoires in blood.

Using the deep immunoSEQ assay, TCR CDR3 regions were amplified from genomic DNA by multiplex PCR. Genomic DNA extracted from each cell subset was distributed evenly over all wells of several immunoSEQ 96-well plates, and each plate served as one replicate. For sorted subsets, around 0.2 ug genomic DNA, equal to tens of thousands of T cell genomes, was loaded into each replicate PCR. The purified libraries were quantified using a Qubit 3.0 fluorometer, sized with a Bioanalyzer 2100, and then quantified again using the KAPA Library Quantification kit. Every immunoSEQ 96-well plate was sequenced on a separate single-read 150-cycle Illumina NextSeq 550 flow cell. The paper's data handling went like this. Because only junctional sequences without quality scores were contained in the immunoSEQ output, filtering matching that applied to full-length reads could not be performed. Sequences were annotated with PyIR, a Python wrapper for IgBLAST v1.9, using IMGT germline references to assign V/J genes and CDR3. Reads were removed for weak V/J assignments (E-value above 1e-6), missing CDR3, stop codons, out-of-frame junctions, or ambiguous translated residues. V3J clonotypes were defined by identical inferred V gene, J gene, and CDR3 amino acid sequence. Percentage overlap between repertoires was computed as shared unique clonotypes divided by the size of the smaller repertoire. RTK rarefaction, the Chao1 estimator, and Recon v2.1 estimates of unobserved clonotypes were used to assess repertoire richness. Generation probabilities for all TCRbeta clonotypes obtained by the gDNA method from a few donors were computed using OLGA. TCRdb mirrors the immuneACCESS table, restricted to in-frame sequences. Some clones are absent from its copies; in checked studies, under half trace to an unresolved V gene, and the reason for the others is unknown. That table gives V, J and clone size, and the DNA gave D and trimming. The sample table lists approximately 2,200,000 clones, about 92% of them with a count of one. The top ten clonotypes cover 1.5% to 2% of the sample.

The chain is assembled from TRBV6-1 and TRBJ2-4; 9 nucleotides in the junction match TRBD1. Sequencing was done on a sample of naive CD8+ T cells from PBMCs. Taken with the paper, the label for cell subset or site translates to: CD45RA+CCR7+. The TCR comes from a man between 18 and 35 years old in good health. Some clones in this sample may be carry-over from other donors' samples. The DNA is TGTGCCAGCAGTGAAAGGACAGGGGCGGTCAAAAACATTCAGTACTTC. The translation is CASSERTGAVKNIQYF.